This TCR beta chain originates from a study of blood T cell repertoires in COVID-19. The CDR3 runs 13 residues. Trimming stripped 9 bases from V and 4 bases from J, with 16 bases between. The germline V gene encodes CDR1 MNHEY and CDR2 SVGAGI. Some clones are missing from TCRdb's copy, which holds only in-frame ones; the method was immunoSEQ multiplex PCR. Among under 200,000 clones, 80% to 90% were seen once, and the ten largest hold roughly 1%. Sequences were obtained from peripheral blood. The rearrangement uses TRBV6-5 and TRBJ2-7, with TRBD2 as a possible D gene (5 bases). This receptor was identified in a man aged 35 to 55 with acute or convalescent COVID-19. Here the CDR3 reads CASRAGILYEQYF. CDR3 DNA: TGTGCCAGTAGGGCCGGGATCTTATACGAGCAGTACTTC.